Following are 32 T cell receptor beta chains from one sample sequenced in a study of OX40 agonist ivuxolimab in advanced cancers. Assay used: immunoSEQ multiplex PCR; TCRdb lists only in-frame clones, some missing. The sample has 65,000 to 90,000 clones, 84% seen once. This specimen consisted of CD4+ or CD8+ T cells sorted from blood, obtained in a trial of the OX40 agonist ivuxolimab. These receptors came from an adult with an advanced solid tumor such as melanoma, head and neck, liver or kidney cancer.

CDR3 region: CASSEWYLGDENTEAFF. CDR3 sequence (DNA): TGTGCCAGCAGTGAATGGTATCTCGGGGATGAGAACACTGAAGCTTTCTTT. This sequence joins TRBV6-1 and TRBJ1-1; no reliable D call. Germline loops: CDR1 MNHNS, CDR2 SASEGT. The CDR3 length is 17 residues. Trimming removed 2 bases at V and 1 base at J, with 17 bases between.

The J gene is TRBJ1-6, the V gene TRBV19, with TRBD1 matching over 7 bases. Germline V gives CDR1 LNHDA, CDR2 SQIVND (reference sequence). There are 15 residues in the CDR3. The junction had 10 bases not matched to a gene; V was cut back by 9 bases and J by 5 bases. The CDR3 loop is CASQTGTVDNSPLHF. The DNA of the CDR3 is TGTGCCAGCCAGACCGGGACAGTCGATAATTCACCCCTCCACTTT.

The CDR3 DNA is TGTGCCTGGATTACAGACGCAGATACGCAGTATTTT. Amino acids: CAWITDADTQYF. The gene calls are TRBV30 and TRBJ2-3; D is ambiguous. This CDR3 contains 12 residues. CDR1 and CDR2 from the germline V gene are GTSNPN and SVGIG (reference sequence). Trimming pared 4 bases from V and 4 bases from J, leaving 9 bases between.

Here the CDR3 reads CASSPRTGSDTQYF. The CDR3 DNA sequence: TGTGCCAGCAGCCCGAGAACAGGGTCAGATACGCAGTATTTT. The chain links TRBV11-2 to TRBJ2-3; tentative D call: TRBD1 (6 bases). CDR1 and CDR2 (germline): SGHAT, FQNNGV. V gave up 5 bases and J gave up 4 bases, with 13 bases separating them. This CDR3 spans 14 amino acids.

In this sample, this clone turned up once. V and J are TRBV7-9 and TRBJ1-2; TRBD1 might be the D (6 bases). The germline V and J ends were trimmed by 1 base and 1 base, with 19 bases remaining between them. Germline V gives CDR1 SEHNR, CDR2 FQNEAQ (reference sequence). This CDR3 is 18 amino acids long. In DNA form, the CDR3 reads TGTGCCAGCAGCTTAGTGGGGGGGCGCCGAACCCATAACTATGGCTACACCTTC. Protein product: CASSLVGGRRTHNYGYTF.

This clone appeared a few times. This chain uses TRBV6-5 with TRBJ1-5, with 8 bases fitting TRBD1. The V gene end was trimmed by 6 bases and the J gene end by 6 bases; junction bases not matched to a gene: 7. The CDR3 runs 14 residues. The germline CDR1 and CDR2 sequences are MNHEY and SVGAGI. The DNA of the CDR3 is TGTGCCAGCAGCCTGGACAGGGTGGCTCAGCCCCAGCATTTT. This translates into CASSLDRVAQPQHF.

The chain combines TRBV18 with TRBJ2-1, with D perhaps given as TRBD1 or TRBD2 (5 bases each). Trimming took 6 bases from V and 7 from J, leaving 13 bases between them. The CDR3 is 13 amino acids. The germline gives CDR1 KGHSH, CDR2 LQKENI. The DNA of the CDR3 is TGTGCCAGCTCCCCTCAGGGACGGAATGAGCAGTTCTTC. This sequence encodes CASSPQGRNEQFF.

The gene calls are TRBV19 and TRBJ1-3; perhaps TRBD1 as D (6 bases). From germline, CDR1 is LNHDA and CDR2 SQIVND (reference sequence). There are 15 residues in the CDR3. Trimming cost V 10 bases and J 0 bases, with 16 bases left between them. CDR3 DNA sequence: TGTGCCACTAGAGAAGGACAGAGCTCTGGAAACACCATATATTTT. Translated: CATREGQSSGNTIYF.

The chain is built from TRBV11-1 and TRBJ1-1; D possibly corresponds to TRBD1 (5 bases). The CDR3 length is 11 residues. The germline V gene encodes CDR1 SGHAT and CDR2 FQDESV (reference sequence). V was clipped by 3 bases and J by 7 bases, with 6 bases between them. The CDR3 loop is CASSFGGEAFF. DNA of the CDR3: TGTGCCAGCAGCTTCGGGGGTGAAGCTTTCTTT.

The chain links TRBV7-7 to TRBJ2-1; 7 bases are shared with TRBD1. V shed 4 bases and J 0 bases; nucleotides not matched to a gene: 6. The CDR3 is 16 amino acids. The germline V gene encodes CDR1 SSHAT and CDR2 FNYEAQ (reference sequence). The CDR3 coding sequence is TGTGCCAGCAGCTCAGGGGGTGGTAGCTCCTACAATGAGCAGTTCTTC. This encodes CASSSGGGSSYNEQFF.

The chain uses TRBV11-2 and TRBJ1-2; no reliable D call. V was shortened by 2 bases and J by 5 bases, with 9 bases between the two germline ends. Per germline, CDR1 SGHAT and CDR2 FQNNGV. The CDR3 totals 13 residues. The CDR3 here is CASSLQTKYGYTF. The CDR3 coding sequence is TGTGCCAGCAGCTTACAGACAAAGTATGGCTACACCTTC.

This clone appeared once. The chain links TRBV5-1 to TRBJ2-3, with D possibly TRBD1 on 5 matching bases. The CDR3 runs 13 residues. The ends were cut back, 1 base at V and 4 bases at J, with 7 bases in the middle. CDR1 and CDR2 from the germline V gene are SGHRS and YFSETQ. The CDR3 is CASSLQGADTQYF. The CDR3 coding sequence is TGCGCCAGCAGCTTGCAGGGTGCAGATACGCAGTATTTT.

The chain carries TRBV7-9 and TRBJ2-5; 7 nucleotides line up with TRBD1. The CDR3 has 16 residues. Germline values: CDR1 SEHNR, CDR2 FQNEAQ (reference sequence). The V segment lost 5 bases and the J segment 5 bases; nucleotides outside the gene matches: 14. The CDR3 protein is CASSLQRGQAVETQYF. The DNA of the CDR3 is TGTGCCAGCAGCCTCCAGAGGGGGCAAGCAGTCGAGACCCAGTACTTC.

This chain connects TRBV29-1 to TRBJ1-5, with a weak D call TRBD1 (5 bases). Germline lookup yields CDR1 SQVTM and CDR2 ANQGSEA. The V end lost 7 bases, the J end lost 0 bases, and 13 bases lay between the germline ends. The CDR3 is 14 residues long. For the CDR3, the DNA is TGCAGCGCCGGGACCCTTGTTAGCAATCAGCCCCAGCATTTT. Amino acid sequence: CSAGTLVSNQPQHF.

This clone was recorded once. V is TRBV7-2 and J is TRBJ1-2, with D uncertain. The germline V and J ends were trimmed by 5 bases and 2 bases, with 12 bases remaining between them. This CDR3 contains 14 residues. Germline-derived CDR1 and CDR2 are SGHTA and FQGNSA. CDR3 coding DNA: TGTGCCAGCAGCGTTCTGTCCGGAAACTATGGCTACACCTTC. It yields the protein CASSVLSGNYGYTF.

The chain links TRBV19 to TRBJ1-1, with unresolved D. Germline V CDR1 and CDR2: LNHDA, SQIVND (reference sequence). Trimming cost V 5 bases and J 1 base, with 17 bases left between them. CDR3 length equals 16 residues. The CDR3 loop is CASSRRGPGGNTEAFF. The DNA of the CDR3 is TGTGCCAGTAGTCGTCGCGGGCCGGGAGGGAACACTGAAGCTTTCTTT.

Turning to this clone: The junction differs from germline at one of its ends, possibly a read error. This chain joins TRBV5-3 and TRBJ1-1; 7 bases line up with TRBD1. TRBV5-3 is recorded as an ORF, its role being uncertain. The CDR3 length is 15 residues. DNA for the CDR3: TGTGCCAGCAGCTTGGTTGACAGGGCGAACACTGAAGCTTTCTTT. Its translation: CASSLVDRANTEAFF.

The CDR3 sequence: CASSQDGNQPQHF. The CDR3, as DNA: TGCGCCAGCAGCCAGGACGGTAATCAGCCCCAGCATTTT. V and J are TRBV5-1 and TRBJ1-5; D unclear. Per germline, CDR1 SGHRS and CDR2 YFSETQ. The CDR3 loop spans 13 amino acids. Trimming left V 4 bases short and J 4 bases short, with 9 bases between.

This clone was seen just once. The V call is TRBV11-2, the J call TRBJ1-1, with 9 bases aligning to TRBD1. The V gene end was trimmed by 6 bases and the J gene end by 4 bases; junction bases not matched to a gene: 3. Germline CDR1 is SGHAT and CDR2 is FQNNGV. The CDR3 contains 13 residues. The DNA for the CDR3 is TGTGCCAGCAGTAGGGACAGGGTCACTGAAGCTTTCTTT. This translates into CASSRDRVTEAFF.

This clone was seen once. The CDR3 loop is CASSDGLADSTDTQYF. In DNA form, the CDR3 reads TGTGCCAGCAGTGATGGGCTAGCGGATAGCACAGATACGCAGTATTTT. V usage is TRBV2 and J usage is TRBJ2-3, with 7 bases lining up with TRBD2. The CDR3 runs to 16 residues. Germline V gene data show CDR1 as SNHLY and CDR2 as FYNNEI. The V and J ends lost 3 bases and 0 bases, in that order; junction bases with no gene match: 6. The variable domain in full, with the rest retrieved from reference TRBV2 and TRBJ2-3, is EPEVTQTPSHQVTQMGQEVILRCVPISNHLYFYWYRQILGQKVEFLVSFYNNEISEKSEIFDDQFSVERPDGSNFTLKIRSTKLEDSAMYFCASSDGLADSTDTQYFGPGTRLTVL.

V usage is TRBV19 and J usage is TRBJ1-5; weak D call: TRBD1 (6 bases). V was trimmed by 6 bases and J by 7 bases, leaving 13 bases between them. Germline lookup yields CDR1 LNHDA and CDR2 SQIVND (reference sequence). This CDR3 comprises 13 residues. The chain's CDR3 is CASSKQGDQPQHF. CDR3 bases: TGTGCCAGTAGCAAACAGGGTGACCAGCCCCAGCATTTT. Full variable domain (outside the CDR3, taken from reference TRBV19 and TRBJ1-5): DGGITQSPKYLFRKEGQNVTLSCEQNLNHDAMYWYRQDPGQGLRLIYYSQIVNDFQKGDIAEGYSVSREKKESFPLTVTSAQKNPTAFYLCASSKQGDQPQHFGDGTRLSIL.

The CDR3 bases are TGTGCCAGCAGCTTGAGCAACGCCGGGGAAAAACTGTTTTTT. Translating gives CASSLSNAGEKLFF. The genes are TRBV5-4 and TRBJ1-4; D not resolved. The CDR3 is 14 amino acids. The ends were cut back, 1 base at V and 8 bases at J, with 12 bases in the middle. CDR1 is SGHNT and CDR2 is YYREEE in the germline V gene (reference sequence).

This rearrangement joins TRBV25-1 to TRBJ2-6; unclear D gene. The length of the CDR3 is 16 residues. Trimming took 4 bases from V and 2 from J, leaving 12 bases between them. Germline V lookup: CDR1 MGHDK, CDR2 SYGVNS. DNA for the CDR3: TGTGCCAGCAGTGCGCCACATGTCCCTGGGGCCAACGTCCTGACTTTC. Protein product: CASSAPHVPGANVLTF.

The V call is TRBV5-1, the J call TRBJ2-1; a weak D match, TRBD1 (6 bases). CDR1 and CDR2 from the germline V gene are SGHRS and YFSETQ. With 5 bases removed from V and 8 bases from J, the gap between germline ends came to 14 bases. The CDR3 covers 13 residues. The CDR3 is CASRSKTGDEQFF. CDR3 DNA sequence: TGCGCCAGCAGATCTAAGACAGGTGATGAGCAGTTCTTC.

The chain recombines TRBV7-2 with TRBJ2-3; 8 nucleotides align to TRBD2. Germline CDR1 SGHTA, CDR2 FQGNSA. The ends lost 6 bases at V and 2 bases at J; junction bases unmatched: 10. CDR3 length: 16 residues. The CDR3 DNA sequence: TGTGCCAGCAGGAGGGGTCAGCGGGGGAACACAGATACGCAGTATTTT. Translated: CASRRGQRGNTDTQYF.

The CDR3: CASSFRGGNYGYTF. The CDR3 coding sequence is TGTGCCAGCAGCTTTAGGGGAGGTAACTATGGCTACACCTTC. This chain connects TRBV5-4 to TRBJ1-2; a possible D gene is TRBD1 (5 bases). The V and J ends lost 2 bases and 1 base respectively, with 9 bases between them. The CDR3 extends over 14 amino acids. CDR1 is SGHNT and CDR2 is YYREEE in the germline V gene (reference sequence).

The chain joins TRBV4-3 to TRBJ1-6, with D tentatively TRBD1 (6 bases). The germline V gene encodes CDR1 LGHNA and CDR2 YSLEER. Trimming left V 0 bases short and J 7 bases short, with 13 bases between. This CDR3 is built from 16 residues. CDR3 nucleotides: TGCGCCAGCAGCCAAGATCCCAGGGGTAAAAATTCACCCCTCCACTTT. Its protein is CASSQDPRGKNSPLHF.

The chain employs TRBV7-2 and TRBJ2-2; 9 bases agree with TRBD2. Trimming removed 1 base from V and 3 bases from J; junction bases left unmatched: 9. CDR3 length: 18 residues. Per the germline V gene, CDR1 is SGHTA and CDR2 is FQGNSA. The CDR3 here is CASSLGPAGGQYTGELFF. CDR3 DNA sequence: TGTGCCAGCAGCTTAGGTCCAGCGGGGGGACAATACACCGGGGAGCTGTTTTTT.

The chain carries TRBV28 and TRBJ2-5; perhaps TRBD1 as D (5 bases). V was cut by 5 bases and J by 5 bases, with 18 bases left in between. Germline V gene sequence: CDR1 MDHEN, CDR2 SYDVKM. The CDR3 contains 15 residues. CDR3 sequence (DNA): TGTGCCAGCAGTCCGCCCGCAGGGTTTCGGGAGACCCAGTACTTC. Its translation: CASSPPAGFRETQYF.

V usage is TRBV7-8 and J usage is TRBJ2-7; maybe TRBD2 (6 bases). This CDR3 has 15 amino acids. With 2 bases removed from V and 0 bases from J, the gap between germline ends came to 11 bases. Germline V gene sequence: CDR1 SGHVS, CDR2 FQNEAQ. For the CDR3, the DNA is TGTGCCAGCAGCTTAACGACGGGAGACTCCTACGAGCAGTACTTC. Encoded protein: CASSLTTGDSYEQYF. The full variable domain, completed using reference TRBV7-8 and TRBJ2-7, is GAGVSQSPRYKVAKRGQDVALRCDPISGHVSLFWYQQALGQGPEFLTYFQNEAQLDKSGLPSDRFFAERPEGSVSTLKIQRTQQEDSAVYLCASSLTTGDSYEQYFGPGTRLTVT.

This chain uses TRBV19 with TRBJ1-1, with TRBD1 identical over 7 bases. The J segment lost 0 bases and the V segment lost 5 bases, leaving 15 bases of the junction unmatched. CDR3 length equals 18 residues. The germline V gene has CDR1 LNHDA and CDR2 SQIVND (reference sequence). CDR3 coding DNA: TGTGCCAGTAGTGCCGCAAAAGGACAGGCTGCTATGAACACTGAAGCTTTCTTT. It specifies CASSAAKGQAAMNTEAFF.

The DNA for the CDR3 is TGTGCCAGCAGCTTAGACCACGGGACACAATCCGAGCAGTACTTC. It yields the protein CASSLDHGTQSEQYF. The genes are TRBV7-9 and TRBJ2-7; a possible D gene is TRBD1 (6 bases). Germline lookup yields CDR1 SEHNR and CDR2 FQNEAQ (reference sequence). The V end was cut by 1 base, the J end by 6 bases, with 16 bases between. The CDR3 totals 15 residues.